The rows below give T cell receptor beta chains drawn from one sample of a study of post-analysis software for immune sequencing data. TCRdb processed the PCR reads anew with MiXCR; each CDR3 protein has one entry. The table has 400,000 to 500,000 distinct CDR3 sequences, over 30% seen once. Sequencing was carried out using blood. These receptors were obtained from a girl between 2 and 10 years old with multiple sclerosis. Each CDR3 is given with its conserved first and last residue. The D gene is left open where the match is weak. Clone size, where shown, is once, few, many, or a class for clones that have expanded.

D gene	V gene	J gene	clone size	CDR3 protein	CDR3 DNA
-	TRBV7-8	TRBJ2-7	-	CASSSPSGTDQQYF	TGTGCCAGCAGCTCACCATCCGGGACGGACCAGCAGTACTTC
-	TRBV29-1	TRBJ1-2	-	CSVEGPGGRGYTF	TGCAGCGTTGAGGGTCCGGGAGGTCGGGGCTACACCTTC
TRBD2	TRBV4-2	TRBJ2-3	-	CASSQDPGLAITDTQYF	TGTGCCAGCAGCCAAGACCCCGGACTAGCGATAACAGATACGCAGTATTTT
TRBD2	TRBV13	TRBJ2-3	-	CASSAGLAGRTDTQYF	TGTGCCAGCAGTGCCGGACTAGCGGGACGCACAGATACGCAGTATTTT
TRBD1	TRBV4-3	TRBJ1-6	-	CASSQEWNRGDSPLHF	TGCGCCAGCAGCCAAGAGTGGAACAGGGGAGATTCACCCCTCCACTTT
-	TRBV7-3	TRBJ1-6	once	CVSSWGVGNSPLHF	TGTGTCAGCAGCTGGGGCGTCGGGAATTCACCCCTCCACTTT
-	TRBV29-1	TRBJ2-5	-	CSVNHGTGGLAQYF	TGCAGCGTCAACCACGGGACCGGGGGATTGGCCCAGTACTTC
TRBD2	TRBV4-3	TRBJ2-1	-	CASSPVGGRESTYNEQFF	TGCGCCAGCAGCCCGGTTGGTGGGCGGGAGTCCACCTACAATGAGCAGTTCTTC
-	TRBV20-1	TRBJ2-3	few	CSVRQRRGADTQYF	TGCAGTGTCAGACAGAGGAGGGGGGCAGATACGCAGTATTTT
-	TRBV4-1	TRBJ1-1	few	CASSQVVGALNTEAFF	TGCGCCAGCAGCCAAGTGGTCGGGGCACTGAACACTGAAGCTTTCTTT